One sample yielded the 12 T cell receptor beta chains listed below, sequenced in a study of T cells expressing NK-cell markers. TCRdb re-called the 5' RACE reads and catalogs CDR3 proteins one per entry, DNA excluded. The clone table shows just under 150,000 distinct CDR3 sequences, with the ten largest holding roughly an eighth. The sample consisted of blood T cells: a sorted CD56 or NKG2C T cell subset, CD4+ or CD8+ T cells, or bulk PBMC T cells (not recorded which). The receptor set was obtained from a man between 18 and 29 years old in good health.

The gene calls are TRBV19 and TRBJ1-5. Germline CDR1 LNHDA, CDR2 SQIVND (reference sequence). This CDR3 is 15 amino acids long. CDR3 protein: CASSISEGYNQPQHF.

CDR3 loop: CASRGDRTIYEQYF. The rearrangement uses TRBV12-3 or TRBV12-4 and TRBJ2-7; TCRdb proposes TRBD1, but this gene call is untestable without DNA. CDR3 size: 14 residues.

CDR3 region: CASSHTGELFF. The chain carries TRBV12-3 or TRBV12-4 and TRBJ2-2. CDR3 length equals 11 residues.

The chain employs TRBV14 and TRBJ2-3. Per the germline V gene, CDR1 is SGHDN and CDR2 is FVKESK. The CDR3 runs to 15 residues. Here the CDR3 reads CASSQGVLSTDTQYF.

The chain has TRBV7-9 and TRBJ2-7; TCRdb lists TRBD1, though no DNA is available to test this call. Germline CDR1 SEHNR, CDR2 FQNEAQ (reference sequence). CDR3 length: 14 residues. The CDR3 here is CASSSMTGLYEQYF.

This chain uses TRBV10-3 with TRBJ2-7; TCRdb indicates TRBD1, and absent DNA this call remains unverified. Per the germline V gene, CDR1 is ENHRY and CDR2 is SYGVKD. CDR3 length: 14 residues. The CDR3 reads CAISLNRVSSEQYF.

V is TRBV4-1 and J is TRBJ2-4; the D gene TCRdb calls, TRBD1, cannot be checked with no DNA. Per germline, CDR1 MGHRA and CDR2 YSYEKL. This CDR3 is built from 15 residues. CDR3 amino acids: CASSQTGGAKNIQYF.

The V gene is TRBV11-2, the J gene TRBJ2-6. CDR3 length: 16 amino acids. The germline CDR1 and CDR2 sequences are SGHAT and FQNNGV. CDR3 sequence reads: CASSLDPGAGANVLTF.

The CDR3: CSARDLQGSGQPQHF. V is TRBV20-1 and J is TRBJ1-5; TCRdb's D call of TRBD1 is untestable without DNA. The germline V gene encodes CDR1 DFQATT and CDR2 SNEGSKA (reference sequence). The CDR3 totals 15 residues.

The V call is TRBV23-1, the J call TRBJ2-2. TRBV23-1 is an ORF, and what it does is uncertain. This CDR3 contains 16 residues. CDR3 residues: CASSQSDNGNTGELFF.

This chain joins TRBV9 and TRBJ2-7; TCRdb names TRBD1, which stays unverified in the absence of DNA. The CDR3 has 16 residues. Per the germline V gene, CDR1 is SGDLS and CDR2 is YYNGEE. CDR3 loop: CASSPQGDSLPYEQYF. Using reference TRBV9 and TRBJ2-7 for the parts outside the CDR3, the full variable domain is DSGVTQTPKHLITATGQRVTLRCSPRSGDLSVYWYQQSLDQGLQFLIQYYNGEERAKGNILERFSAQQFPDLHSELNLSSLELGDSALYFCASSPQGDSLPYEQYFGPGTRLTVT.

V gene TRBV5-4 combines with J gene TRBJ2-5; without DNA, the TCRdb call of TRBD2 cannot be checked. The CDR3 contains 16 residues. CDR1 and CDR2 (germline): SGHNT, YYREEE (reference sequence). The chain's CDR3 is CASSLVWSSGEETQYF.